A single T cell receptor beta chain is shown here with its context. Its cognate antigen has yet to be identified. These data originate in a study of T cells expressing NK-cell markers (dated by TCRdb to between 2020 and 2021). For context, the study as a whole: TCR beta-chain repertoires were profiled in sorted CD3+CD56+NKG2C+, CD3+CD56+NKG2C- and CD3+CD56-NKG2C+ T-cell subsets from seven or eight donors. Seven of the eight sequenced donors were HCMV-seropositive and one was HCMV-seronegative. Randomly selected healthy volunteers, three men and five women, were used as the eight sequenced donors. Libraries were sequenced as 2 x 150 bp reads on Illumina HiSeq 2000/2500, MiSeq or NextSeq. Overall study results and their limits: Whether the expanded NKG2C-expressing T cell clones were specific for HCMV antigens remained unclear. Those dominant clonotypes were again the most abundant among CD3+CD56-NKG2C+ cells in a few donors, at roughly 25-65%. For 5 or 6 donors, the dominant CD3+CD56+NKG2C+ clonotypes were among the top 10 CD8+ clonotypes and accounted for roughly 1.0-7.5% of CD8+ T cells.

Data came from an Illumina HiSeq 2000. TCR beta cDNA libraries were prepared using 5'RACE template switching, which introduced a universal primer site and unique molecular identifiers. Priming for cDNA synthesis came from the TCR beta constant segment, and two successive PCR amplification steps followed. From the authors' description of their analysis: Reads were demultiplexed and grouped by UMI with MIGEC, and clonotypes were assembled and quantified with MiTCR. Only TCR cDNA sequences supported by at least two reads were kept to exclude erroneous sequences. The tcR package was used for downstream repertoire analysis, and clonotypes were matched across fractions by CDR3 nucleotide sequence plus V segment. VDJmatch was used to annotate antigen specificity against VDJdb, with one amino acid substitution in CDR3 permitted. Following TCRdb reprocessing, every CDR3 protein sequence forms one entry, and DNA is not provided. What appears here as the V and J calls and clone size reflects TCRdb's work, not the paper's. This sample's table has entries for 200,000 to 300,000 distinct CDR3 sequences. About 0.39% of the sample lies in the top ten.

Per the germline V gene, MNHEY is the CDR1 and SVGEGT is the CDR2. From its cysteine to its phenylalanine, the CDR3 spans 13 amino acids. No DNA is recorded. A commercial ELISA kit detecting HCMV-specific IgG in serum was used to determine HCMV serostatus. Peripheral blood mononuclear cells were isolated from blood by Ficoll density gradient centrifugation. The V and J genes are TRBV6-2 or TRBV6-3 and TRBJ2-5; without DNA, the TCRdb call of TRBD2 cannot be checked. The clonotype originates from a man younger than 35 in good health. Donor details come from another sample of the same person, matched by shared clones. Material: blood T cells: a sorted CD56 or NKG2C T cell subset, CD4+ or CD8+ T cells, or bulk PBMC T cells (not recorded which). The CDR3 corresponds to CASSYLLVETQYF.